Below, 3 T cell receptor beta chains from the same sample are listed, as sequenced in a study of human T cells and chemical hapten exposure. TCRdb re-called the 5' RACE reads with MiXCR, one entry per CDR3 protein. The profile covers roughly 81,000 distinct CDR3 sequences, with 7.7% appearing a single time and 2% to 2.5% taken by the ten largest. The starting material, unfractionated whole blood, was used for total RNA extraction. These receptors were collected from a male donor in good health.

The table lists this clonotype with a few counts. This chain connects TRBV7-3 to TRBJ2-3; 11 bases line up with TRBD2. Germline loops: CDR1 SGHTA, CDR2 FQGTGA. This CDR3 has 15 residues. Trimming cost V 4 bases and J 1 base; bases outside gene matches: 1. Here the CDR3 DNA reads TGTGCCAGCAGCTCGACTAGCGGGGGCACAGATACGCAGTATTTT. Protein: CASSSTSGGTDTQYF. The full variable domain, in which reference TRBV7-3 and TRBJ2-3 provide the parts outside the CDR3, is GAGVSQTPSNKVTEKGKYVELRCDPISGHTALYWYRQSLGQGPEFLIYFQGTGAADDSGLPNDRFFAVRPEGSVSTLKIQRTERGDSAVYLCASSSTSGGTDTQYFGPGTRLTVL.

The chain couples TRBV12-3 or TRBV12-4 to TRBJ1-6; no reliable D call. V was shortened by 2 bases and J by 6 bases, with 5 bases between the two germline ends. The CDR3 consists of 13 residues. The CDR3 coding sequence is TGTGCCAGCAGTTTACAATCTAATTCACCCCTCCACTTT. Translation: CASSLQSNSPLHF.

This clonotype was recorded a few times. The chain uses TRBV7-9 and TRBJ2-3, with 10 bases aligning to TRBD2. V trimming: 5 bases; J trimming: 1 base; junction bases outside the gene matches: 6. CDR3 length: 16 residues. Germline loops: CDR1 SEHNR, CDR2 FQNEAQ (reference sequence). CDR3: CASSPGLAVGTDTQYF. The DNA for the CDR3 is TGTGCCAGCAGCCCCGGACTAGCGGTGGGCACAGATACGCAGTATTTT.